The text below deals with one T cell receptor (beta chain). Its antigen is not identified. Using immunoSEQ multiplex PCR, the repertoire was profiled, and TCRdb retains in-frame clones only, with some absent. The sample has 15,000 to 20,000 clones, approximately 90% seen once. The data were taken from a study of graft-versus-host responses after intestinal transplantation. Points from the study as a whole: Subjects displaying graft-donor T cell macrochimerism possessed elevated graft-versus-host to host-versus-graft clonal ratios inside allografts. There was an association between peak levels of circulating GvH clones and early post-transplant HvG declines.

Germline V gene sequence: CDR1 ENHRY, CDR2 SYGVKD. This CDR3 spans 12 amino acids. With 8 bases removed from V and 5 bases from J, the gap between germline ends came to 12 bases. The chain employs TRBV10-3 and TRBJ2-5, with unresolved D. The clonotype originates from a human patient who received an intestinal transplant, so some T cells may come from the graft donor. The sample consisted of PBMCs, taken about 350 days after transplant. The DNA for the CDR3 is TGTGCCATCGCTAGTTTGGGGGAGACCCAGTACTTC. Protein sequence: CAIASLGETQYF.